The next 32 T cell receptor beta chains were all read from a single sample in a study of CD8+ T cells in alopecia areata (dated by TCRdb to 2016 to 2018). Taken with the paper, the label for time point translates to: about four weeks on oral tofacitinib. The treatment or condition label, read with the paper, signifies: oral pan-JAK inhibitor, 5-10 mg twice daily. To prepare the library, the immunoSEQ multiplex PCR assay was applied. To provide template for TCR sequencing, every sample had RNA extracted and reverse transcribed into cDNA. The table was pulled from immuneACCESS by TCRdb, which kept in-frame rearrangements only. Such tables lose some clones; where checked, under half of the loss comes from unresolved V genes, and the rest has no known cause. The sample table records some 200,000 clones; approximately 57% of these occur just once. 1.5% to 2% of the sample comes from the top ten. This specimen was CD4+ T cells sorted from blood, taken at week 4, from a patient treated with tofacitinib. These receptor sequences come from a human donor with alopecia areata.

This chain joins TRBV29-1 and TRBJ2-5; TRBD2 aligns across 8 bases. Germline-derived CDR1 and CDR2 are SQVTM and ANQGSEA. The CDR3 extends over 13 amino acids. V gave up 7 bases and J gave up 5 bases; unmatched junction bases: 9. The CDR3 loop reads CSAAGGRVETQYF. CDR3 DNA: TGCAGCGCCGCGGGGGGCCGGGTGGAGACCCAGTACTTC.

The chain combines TRBV27 with TRBJ1-6; D gene ambiguous. Germline V gene sequence: CDR1 MNHEY, CDR2 SMNVEV (reference sequence). V shed 7 bases and J shed 5 bases, with 18 bases lying between them. The length of the CDR3 is 16 residues. The CDR3: CASMVFGGRNNSPLHF. The DNA of the CDR3 is TGTGCCAGCATGGTATTCGGTGGAAGGAATAATTCACCCCTCCACTTT.

The chain links TRBV7-8 to TRBJ2-3, with D possibly TRBD2 on 6 matching bases. Trimming removed 4 bases at V and 0 bases at J, with 11 bases between. The CDR3 consists of 15 residues. CDR1 SGHVS and CDR2 FQNEAQ come from the germline V gene. The CDR3 loop is CASSSRGTSTDTQYF. The CDR3 nucleotides read TGTGCCAGCAGCTCTCGGGGGACTAGCACAGATACGCAGTATTTT.

A few counts support this clone. V usage is TRBV11-2 and J usage is TRBJ2-7; D is possibly TRBD1 or TRBD2 (5 bases each). Germline V lookup: CDR1 SGHAT, CDR2 FQNNGV. The CDR3 is 17 amino acids. Trimming took 1 base from V and 0 from J, leaving 16 bases between them. The CDR3 bases are TGTGCCAGCAGCTTAGGGGGGTTGGCTCGAATCTCCTACGAGCAGTACTTC. Protein: CASSLGGLARISYEQYF.

The rearrangement uses TRBV9 and TRBJ2-5; D possibly matches TRBD1 or TRBD2 (5 bases each). This CDR3 contains 13 residues. Trimming removed 7 bases at V and 3 bases at J, with 13 bases between. Germline V gives CDR1 SGDLS, CDR2 YYNGEE. The CDR3 loop is CASQPRGEETQYF. CDR3 nucleotide sequence: TGTGCCAGCCAACCTAGAGGGGAAGAGACCCAGTACTTC.

The chain couples TRBV2 to TRBJ2-3; no reliable D call. Germline CDR1 and CDR2: SNHLY and FYNNEI. The ends were cut back, 1 base at V and 8 bases at J, with 4 bases in the middle. The CDR3 runs 11 residues. The CDR3 spells CASSEGGTQYF. The CDR3 nucleotides are TGTGCCAGCAGTGAAGGTGGTACGCAGTATTTT.

The chain carries TRBV2 and TRBJ1-1; no clear D. This CDR3 spans 12 amino acids. With 7 bases removed from V and 5 bases from J, the gap between germline ends came to 11 bases. Germline V CDR1 and CDR2: SNHLY, FYNNEI. The CDR3 reads CASTPIRTEAFF. For the CDR3, the DNA is TGTGCCAGCACCCCGATCCGGACTGAAGCTTTCTTT. Full variable domain (missing parts from reference TRBV2 and TRBJ1-1): EPEVTQTPSHQVTQMGQEVILRCVPISNHLYFYWYRQILGQKVEFLVSFYNNEISEKSEIFDDQFSVERPDGSNFTLKIRSTKLEDSAMYFCASTPIRTEAFFGQGTRLTVV.

This clone appeared a few times. The rearrangement joins TRBV4-3 to TRBJ1-1; 8 nucleotides agree with TRBD1. Per the germline V gene, CDR1 is LGHNA and CDR2 is YSLEER. Germline trimming cut 1 base from V and 2 bases from J; bases unmatched to any gene: 9. CDR3 length equals 17 residues. CDR3 amino acids: CASSQGTGIGGNTEAFF. The CDR3 DNA reads TGCGCCAGCAGCCAAGGGACAGGGATTGGGGGTAACACTGAAGCTTTCTTT.

A word on this clone: Additional DNA sequences in this sample encode the identical CDR3. The chain links TRBV5-1 to TRBJ2-5; 10 bases are a match to TRBD2. Trimming took 0 bases from V and 2 from J; bases not matched to a gene: 4. This CDR3 has 16 residues. Germline V gives CDR1 SGHRS, CDR2 YFSETQ. In nucleotides, the CDR3 is TGCGCCAGCAGCTTGGCCCTAGCGGGGGTGCAAGAGACCCAGTACTTC. Its translation: CASSLALAGVQETQYF.

The CDR3 DNA is TGCGCCAGCAGCCAGGCGGGACTCCACACCGGGGAGCTGTTTTTT. Protein product: CASSQAGLHTGELFF. The V and J genes are TRBV4-1 and TRBJ2-2; the D gene is possibly TRBD2 (6 bases). The CDR3 is made up of 15 amino acids. V lost 3 bases and J lost 3, with 11 bases in between. Germline CDR1 is MGHRA and CDR2 is YSYEKL.

The gene calls are TRBV9 and TRBJ2-1; 11 bases agree with TRBD2. The CDR3 spans 17 residues. J was trimmed by 8 bases and V by 3 bases; bases with no gene match: 13. Per the germline V gene, CDR1 is SGDLS and CDR2 is YYNGEE. CDR3 sequence reads: CASSGRLAGSLVDEQFF. The CDR3 DNA sequence: TGTGCCAGCAGCGGAAGACTAGCGGGGAGTTTAGTCGATGAGCAGTTCTTC.

The chain carries TRBV29-1 and TRBJ1-5; 8 bases line up with TRBD1. Germline CDR1 and CDR2: SQVTM and ANQGSEA. The ends lost 4 bases at V and 7 bases at J; junction bases unmatched: 6. The CDR3 covers 13 residues. Written as DNA, the CDR3 is TGCAGCGTTGTTGGGGGGACAGGCCAGCCCCAGCATTTT. Translating it yields CSVVGGTGQPQHF.

The chain joins TRBV5-1 to TRBJ2-6; a possible D gene is TRBD1 (5 bases). Trimming shortened V by 4 bases and J by 0 bases, and 8 bases separated the two germline ends. The CDR3 has 15 amino acids. CDR1 is SGHRS, CDR2 YFSETQ, per germline. DNA for the CDR3: TGCGCCAGCAGCATAGACAGCTCTGGGGCCAACGTCCTGACTTTC. Its protein is CASSIDSSGANVLTF. Supplemented by reference TRBV5-1 and TRBJ2-6, the full variable domain reads KAGVTQTPRYLIKTRGQQVTLSCSPISGHRSVSWYQQTPGQGLQFLFEYFSETQRNKGNFPGRFSGRQFSNSRSEMNVSTLELGDSALYLCASSIDSSGANVLTFGAGSRLTVL.

V and J are TRBV10-3 and TRBJ1-2; D gene unclear. The V gene lost 0 bases and the J gene lost 9 bases, with 14 bases spanning the gap. CDR1 is ENHRY, CDR2 SYGVKD, per germline. The CDR3 has 14 amino acids. CDR3 DNA: TGTGCCATCAGTGAGTCTTTCGTCGGGCTACGCTACACCTTC. This sequence encodes CAISESFVGLRYTF.

The V call is TRBV5-1, the J call TRBJ1-2; D is possibly TRBD1 (5 bases). The germline V and J ends were trimmed by 3 bases and 9 bases, with 9 bases remaining between them. The CDR3 length is 11 residues. The germline gives CDR1 SGHRS, CDR2 YFSETQ. CDR3 in amino acids: CASSSDSSYTF. The CDR3 DNA reads as TGCGCCAGCAGCTCAGACAGTAGCTACACCTTC.

The chain combines TRBV30 with TRBJ1-2, with TRBD1 as a possible D gene (6 bases). V was clipped by 1 base and J by 4 bases, with 16 bases between them. Germline-derived CDR1 and CDR2 are GTSNPN and SVGIG (reference sequence). This CDR3 region has 15 residues. The CDR3 DNA sequence: TGTGCCTGGAGTGAGAGGCTGGGGGCGGGCTATGGCTACACCTTC. Translated, it gives CAWSERLGAGYGYTF.

In this sample, this clone turned up a few times. J is TRBJ2-3 and V is TRBV7-2; TRBD2 aligns across 8 bases. Germline-derived CDR1 and CDR2 are SGHTA and FQGNSA. With V trimmed by 5 bases and J by 7 bases, 17 bases remained unmatched. CDR3 length: 17 amino acids. CDR3 amino acids: CASSPYGLGGAPNTQYF. The CDR3 nucleotides read TGTGCCAGCAGCCCCTATGGTCTCGGGGGGGCCCCGAATACGCAGTATTTT.

This clone was found a few times. The V call is TRBV5-6, the J call TRBJ1-4; D possibly corresponds to TRBD1 (5 bases). Germline loops: CDR1 SGHDT, CDR2 YYEEEE. The V gene lost 4 bases and the J gene lost 5 bases, with 12 bases spanning the gap. CDR3 length equals 14 residues. The CDR3 DNA reads TGTGCCAGCAGCGGAGGAGGGGCGAATGAAAAACTGTTTTTT. Amino acid sequence: CASSGGGANEKLFF.

This clone occurred a few times. V usage is TRBV11-2 and J usage is TRBJ2-7; no definite D call. The CDR3 runs to 11 residues. Germline-derived CDR1 and CDR2 are SGHAT and FQNNGV. Between the trimmed V and J ends, which lost 5 bases and 5 bases, there was a span of 7 bases. In DNA, the CDR3 is TGTGCCAGCAGCCAGTCACACGAGCAGTACTTC. Translating gives CASSQSHEQYF.

This clone has only a few counts. The chain joins TRBV7-2 to TRBJ1-1, with D perhaps matching TRBD1 (5 bases). V lost 1 base and J 1 base, leaving 7 bases between the germline ends. CDR3 length: 14 amino acids. The V gene's germline CDR1 is SGHTA and CDR2 FQGNSA. The CDR3 reads CASSLGGGNTEAFF. The CDR3 bases are TGTGCCAGCAGCTTAGGCGGGGGGAACACTGAAGCTTTCTTT.

This sequence joins TRBV30 and TRBJ2-6; possibly TRBD1 or TRBD2 for D (5 bases each). The V end lost 1 base, the J end lost 4 bases, and 11 bases lay between the germline ends. Germline V gene data show CDR1 as GTSNPN and CDR2 as SVGIG (reference sequence). There are 15 residues in the CDR3. CDR3 sequence (DNA): TGTGCCTGGAGTGGGCCGGGGCGCGGGGCCAACGTCCTGACTTTC. It encodes CAWSGPGRGANVLTF.

This clone occurred once. V usage is TRBV29-1 and J usage is TRBJ1-1; no clear D gene. This CDR3 has 13 residues. V was pared by 7 bases and J by 0 bases, with 12 bases between. The germline V gene has CDR1 SQVTM and CDR2 ANQGSEA. CDR3 nucleotides: TGCAGCGGTACACCGGGAGTGAACACTGAAGCTTTCTTT. This translates into CSGTPGVNTEAFF.

CDR3 loop: CAWSAVQGIGGYTF. CDR3 nucleotides: TGTGCCTGGAGTGCTGTACAGGGGATCGGCGGCTACACCTTC. The V and J genes are TRBV30 and TRBJ1-2; 7 positions match TRBD1. The CDR3 is 14 amino acids. Germline V gene sequence: CDR1 GTSNPN, CDR2 SVGIG (reference sequence). After removal of 1 base from V and 8 bases from J, the junction contained 10 bases not matched to a gene.

The chain employs TRBV12-5 and TRBJ1-1, with D possibly matching TRBD1 (5 bases). The CDR3 has 13 residues. The germline V gene has CDR1 LGHNT and CDR2 FRNRAP. The germline V and J ends were trimmed by 1 base and 4 bases, with 7 bases remaining between them. Here the CDR3 DNA reads TGTGCTAGTGGTTTGGGGGGCGTCACTGAAGCTTTCTTT. Translation gives CASGLGGVTEAFF.

Ten or more counts support this clone. The CDR3 is CASSMLSGRSANIQYF. CDR3 DNA: TGTGCCAGTAGTATGTTGTCTGGTCGGTCGGCAAACATTCAGTACTTC. V gene TRBV19 combines with J gene TRBJ2-4; D gene ambiguous. V was shortened by 3 bases and J by 6 bases, with 18 bases between the two germline ends. From germline, CDR1 is LNHDA and CDR2 SQIVND (reference sequence). The CDR3 extends over 16 amino acids. The whole variable domain, filled in from reference TRBV19 and TRBJ2-4, reads DGGITQSPKYLFRKEGQNVTLSCEQNLNHDAMYWYRQDPGQGLRLIYYSQIVNDFQKGDIAEGYSVSREKKESFPLTVTSAQKNPTAFYLCASSMLSGRSANIQYFGAGTRLSVL.

The rearrangement joins TRBV9 to TRBJ1-6, with a possible D match to TRBD1 (6 bases). Trimming shortened V by 0 bases and J by 6 bases, and 7 bases separated the two germline ends. The CDR3 has 14 amino acids. The V gene's germline CDR1 is SGDLS and CDR2 YYNGEE. DNA for the CDR3: TGTGCCAGCAGCGTAGAACAGGGTAATTCACCCCTCCACTTT. It encodes CASSVEQGNSPLHF.

CDR3 loop: CASSPTTDTQYF. The CDR3 coding sequence is TGTGCCAGCAGCCCGACTACAGATACGCAGTATTTT. The J gene is TRBJ2-3, the V gene TRBV25-1; D remains unclear. Germline loops: CDR1 MGHDK, CDR2 SYGVNS. The CDR3 runs 12 residues. V lost 6 bases and J 3 bases, leaving 7 bases between the germline ends.

This clone has a handful of counts. The chain employs TRBV10-2 and TRBJ1-1; no clear D. V lost 4 bases and J lost 0, with 6 bases in between. The CDR3 is made up of 13 amino acids. Germline CDR1 reads WSHSY; CDR2 reads SAAADI. Here the CDR3 reads CASSAQMNTEAFF. The CDR3 DNA reads as TGCGCCAGCAGTGCCCAGATGAACACTGAAGCTTTCTTT.

This clone has just a few counts. The chain has TRBV7-2 and TRBJ2-3; 8 positions match TRBD2. The ends lost 2 bases at V and 4 bases at J; junction bases unmatched: 5. Per the germline V gene, CDR1 is SGHTA and CDR2 is FQGNSA. The CDR3 runs to 15 residues. Here the CDR3 reads CASSLRGGGSDTQYF. The CDR3 bases are TGTGCCAGCAGCTTACGGGGCGGGGGGTCAGATACGCAGTATTTT.

This clone came up a few times. This chain connects TRBV30 to TRBJ2-1; D may be TRBD1 or TRBD2 (5 bases each). The CDR3 runs to 15 residues. Trimming took 5 bases from V and 4 from J, leaving 18 bases between them. Germline V gene lookup returns CDR1 GTSNPN and CDR2 SVGIG (reference sequence). The DNA for the CDR3 is TGTGCCTGGGCTCTGGTGGGTGGGGGTTACAATGAGCAGTTCTTC. Translating gives CAWALVGGGYNEQFF. The variable domain in full, with the rest retrieved from reference TRBV30 and TRBJ2-1, is SQTIHQWPATLVQPVGSPLSLECTVEGTSNPNLYWYRQAAGRGLQLLFYSVGIGQISSEVPQNLSASRPQDRQFILSSKKLLLSDSGFYLCAWALVGGGYNEQFFGPGTRLTVL.

This clone was detected only a few times. The gene calls are TRBV19 and TRBJ1-1; TRBD1 might be the D (5 bases). V lost 3 bases and J 5 bases, leaving 19 bases between the germline ends. Germline-derived CDR1 and CDR2 are LNHDA and SQIVND (reference sequence). The CDR3 extends over 16 amino acids. In nucleotides, the CDR3 is TGTGCCAGTAGTATTCCTAGGGGTAATCAGAGGACTGAAGCTTTCTTT. It encodes CASSIPRGNQRTEAFF.

This clone was recorded only once. This chain joins TRBV9 and TRBJ1-6, with TRBD1 as a possible D gene (5 bases). The CDR3 is 15 amino acids. V was trimmed by 3 bases and J by 6 bases, leaving 13 bases between them. Germline V gives CDR1 SGDLS, CDR2 YYNGEE. The CDR3 region has the DNA TGTGCCAGCAGCGACCATGGCAGGGTTAATTCACCCCTCCACTTT. This sequence encodes CASSDHGRVNSPLHF.